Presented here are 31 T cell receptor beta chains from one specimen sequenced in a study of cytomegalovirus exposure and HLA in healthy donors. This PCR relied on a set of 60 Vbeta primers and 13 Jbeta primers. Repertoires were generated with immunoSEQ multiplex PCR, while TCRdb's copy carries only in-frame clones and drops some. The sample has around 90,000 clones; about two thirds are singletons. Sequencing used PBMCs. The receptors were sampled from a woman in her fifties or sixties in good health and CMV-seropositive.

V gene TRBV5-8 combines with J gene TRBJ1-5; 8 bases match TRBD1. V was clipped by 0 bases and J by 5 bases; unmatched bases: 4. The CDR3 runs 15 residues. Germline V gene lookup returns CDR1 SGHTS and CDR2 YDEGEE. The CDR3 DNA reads TGTGCCAGCAGCTTGGGGACAGGGAGTGATCAGCCCCAGCATTTT. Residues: CASSLGTGSDQPQHF.

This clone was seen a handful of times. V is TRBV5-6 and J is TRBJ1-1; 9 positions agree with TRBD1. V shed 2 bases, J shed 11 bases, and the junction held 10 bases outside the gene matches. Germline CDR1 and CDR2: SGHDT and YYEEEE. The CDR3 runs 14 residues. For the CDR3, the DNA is TGTGCCAGCAGCTTCGGGACAGGGTACGTCGCGGCTTTCTTT. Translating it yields CASSFGTGYVAAFF.

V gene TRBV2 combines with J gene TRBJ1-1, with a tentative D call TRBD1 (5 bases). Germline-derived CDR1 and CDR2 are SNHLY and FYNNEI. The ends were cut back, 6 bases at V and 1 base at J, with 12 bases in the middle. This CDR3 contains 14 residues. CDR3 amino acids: CASRPTRENTEAFF. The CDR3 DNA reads TGTGCCAGCAGGCCGACCAGGGAGAACACTGAAGCTTTCTTT.

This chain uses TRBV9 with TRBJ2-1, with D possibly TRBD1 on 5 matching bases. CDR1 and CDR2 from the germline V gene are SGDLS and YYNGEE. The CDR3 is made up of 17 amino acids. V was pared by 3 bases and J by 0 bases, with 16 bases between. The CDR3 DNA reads TGTGCCAGCAGCGCTGGGGCTGGCCGGAGCTCCTACAATGAGCAGTTCTTC. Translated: CASSAGAGRSSYNEQFF.

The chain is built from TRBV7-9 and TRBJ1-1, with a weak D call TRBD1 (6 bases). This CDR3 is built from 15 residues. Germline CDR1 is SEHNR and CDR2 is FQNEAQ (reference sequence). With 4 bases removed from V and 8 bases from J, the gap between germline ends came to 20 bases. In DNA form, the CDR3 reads TGTGCCAGCAGCTCTACACAGGGCCCTCTCACCGAAGCTTTCTTT. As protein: CASSSTQGPLTEAFF.

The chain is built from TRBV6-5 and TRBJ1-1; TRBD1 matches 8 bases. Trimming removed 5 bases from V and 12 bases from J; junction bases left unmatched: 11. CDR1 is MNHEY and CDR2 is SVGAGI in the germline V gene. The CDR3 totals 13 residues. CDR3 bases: TGTGCCAGCAGTGTTCAGGGGGCGGGGGGGACTTTCTTT. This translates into CASSVQGAGGTFF.

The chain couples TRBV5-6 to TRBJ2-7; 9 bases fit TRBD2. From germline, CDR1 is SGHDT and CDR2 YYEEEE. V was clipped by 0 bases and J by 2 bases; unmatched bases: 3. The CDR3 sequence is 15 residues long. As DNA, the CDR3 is TGTGCCAGCAGCTTGGTAGCGGGGGCAGCCTACGAGCAGTACTTC. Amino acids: CASSLVAGAAYEQYF.

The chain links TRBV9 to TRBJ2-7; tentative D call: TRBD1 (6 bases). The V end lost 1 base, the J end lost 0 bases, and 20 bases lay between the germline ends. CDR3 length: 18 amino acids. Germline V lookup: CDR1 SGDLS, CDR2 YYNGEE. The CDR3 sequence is CASSVSSHGRGSSYEQYF. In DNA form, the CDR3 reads TGTGCCAGCAGCGTATCCTCACACGGTAGGGGGTCCTCCTACGAGCAGTACTTC.

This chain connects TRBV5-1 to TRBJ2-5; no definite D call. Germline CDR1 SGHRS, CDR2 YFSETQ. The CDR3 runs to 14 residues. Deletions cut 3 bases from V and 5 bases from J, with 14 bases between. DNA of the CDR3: TGCGCCAGCAGCTCCAGTGGAGATAGGGAGACCCAGTACTTC. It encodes CASSSSGDRETQYF. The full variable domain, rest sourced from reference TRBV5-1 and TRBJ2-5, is KAGVTQTPRYLIKTRGQQVTLSCSPISGHRSVSWYQQTPGQGLQFLFEYFSETQRNKGNFPGRFSGRQFSNSRSEMNVSTLELGDSALYLCASSSSGDRETQYFGPGTRLLVL.

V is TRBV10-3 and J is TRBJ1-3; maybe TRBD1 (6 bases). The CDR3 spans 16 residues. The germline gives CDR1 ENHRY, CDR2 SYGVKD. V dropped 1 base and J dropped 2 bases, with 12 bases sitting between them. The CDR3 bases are TGTGCCATCAGTGAGTACGGGACATTAGCTGGAAACACCATATATTTT. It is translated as CAISEYGTLAGNTIYF.

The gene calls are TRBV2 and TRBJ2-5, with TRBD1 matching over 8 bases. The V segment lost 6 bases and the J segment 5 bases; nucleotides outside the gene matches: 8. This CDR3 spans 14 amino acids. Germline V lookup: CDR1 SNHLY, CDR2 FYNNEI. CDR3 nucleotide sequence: TGTGCCAGCAGGGACACAGGGGGTTGGGAGACCCAGTACTTC. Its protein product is CASRDTGGWETQYF. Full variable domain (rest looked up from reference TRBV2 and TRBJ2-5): EPEVTQTPSHQVTQMGQEVILRCVPISNHLYFYWYRQILGQKVEFLVSFYNNEISEKSEIFDDQFSVERPDGSNFTLKIRSTKLEDSAMYFCASRDTGGWETQYFGPGTRLLVL.

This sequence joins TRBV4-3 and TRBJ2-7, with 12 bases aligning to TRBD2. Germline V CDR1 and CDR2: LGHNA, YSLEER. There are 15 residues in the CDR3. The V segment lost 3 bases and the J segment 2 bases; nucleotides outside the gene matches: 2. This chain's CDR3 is CASSQTSGGAYEQYF. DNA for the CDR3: TGCGCCAGCAGCCAGACTAGCGGGGGAGCCTACGAGCAGTACTTC.

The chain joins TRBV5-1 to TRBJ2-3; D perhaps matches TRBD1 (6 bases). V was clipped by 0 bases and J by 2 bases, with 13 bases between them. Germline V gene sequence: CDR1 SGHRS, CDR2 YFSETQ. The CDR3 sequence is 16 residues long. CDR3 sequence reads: CASSLDGTTYTDTQYF. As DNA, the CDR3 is TGCGCCAGCAGCTTGGACGGGACAACATACACAGATACGCAGTATTTT.

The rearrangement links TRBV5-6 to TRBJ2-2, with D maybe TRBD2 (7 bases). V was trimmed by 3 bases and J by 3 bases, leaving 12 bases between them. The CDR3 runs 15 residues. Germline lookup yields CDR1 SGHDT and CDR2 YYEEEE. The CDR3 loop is CASSSEGGDTGELFF. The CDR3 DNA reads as TGTGCCAGCAGCTCTGAGGGGGGGGACACCGGGGAGCTGTTTTTT.

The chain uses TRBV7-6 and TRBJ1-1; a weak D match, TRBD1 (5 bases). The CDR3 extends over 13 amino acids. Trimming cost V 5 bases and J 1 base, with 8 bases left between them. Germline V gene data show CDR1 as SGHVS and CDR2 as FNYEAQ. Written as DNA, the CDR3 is TGTGCCAGCAGCCAACAGGAGAACACTGAAGCTTTCTTT. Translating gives CASSQQENTEAFF. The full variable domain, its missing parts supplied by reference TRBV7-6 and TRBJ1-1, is GAGVSQSPRYKVTKRGQDVALRCDPISGHVSLYWYRQALGQGPEFLTYFNYEAQQDKSGLPNDRFSAERPEGSISTLTIQRTEQRDSAMYRCASSQQENTEAFFGQGTRLTVV.

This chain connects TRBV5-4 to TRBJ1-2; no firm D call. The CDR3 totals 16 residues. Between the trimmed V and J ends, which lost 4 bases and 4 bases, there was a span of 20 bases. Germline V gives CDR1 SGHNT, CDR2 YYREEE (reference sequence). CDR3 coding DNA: TGTGCCAGCAGCCCGACGACTGAAACGCTTCTCTATGGCTACACCTTC. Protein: CASSPTTETLLYGYTF.

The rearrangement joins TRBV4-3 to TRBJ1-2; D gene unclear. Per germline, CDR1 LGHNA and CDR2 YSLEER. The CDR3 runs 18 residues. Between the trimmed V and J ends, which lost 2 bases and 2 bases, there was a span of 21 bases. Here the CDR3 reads CASSQLWGHEGENYGYTF. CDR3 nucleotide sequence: TGCGCCAGCAGCCAACTCTGGGGTCATGAGGGAGAAAACTATGGCTACACCTTC.

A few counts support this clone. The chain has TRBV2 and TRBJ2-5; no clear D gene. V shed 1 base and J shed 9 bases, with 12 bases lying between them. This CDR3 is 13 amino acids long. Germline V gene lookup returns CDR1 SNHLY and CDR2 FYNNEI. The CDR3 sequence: CASSEEVSPAQYF. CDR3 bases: TGTGCCAGCAGTGAAGAAGTCTCCCCGGCCCAGTACTTC.

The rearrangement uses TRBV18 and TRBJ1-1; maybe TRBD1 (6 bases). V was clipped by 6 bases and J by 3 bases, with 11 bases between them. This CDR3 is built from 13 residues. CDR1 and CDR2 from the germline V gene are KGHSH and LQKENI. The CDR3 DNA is TGTGCCAGCTCGGGGGGGCTGGACACTGAAGCTTTCTTT. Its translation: CASSGGLDTEAFF.

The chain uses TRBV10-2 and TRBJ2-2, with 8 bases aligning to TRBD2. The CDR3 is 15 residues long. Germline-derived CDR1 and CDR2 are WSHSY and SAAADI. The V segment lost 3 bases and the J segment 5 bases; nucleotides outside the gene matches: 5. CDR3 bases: TGCGCCAGCAGTGACGGCGGGGGGATGACCGGGGAGCTGTTTTTT. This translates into CASSDGGGMTGELFF.

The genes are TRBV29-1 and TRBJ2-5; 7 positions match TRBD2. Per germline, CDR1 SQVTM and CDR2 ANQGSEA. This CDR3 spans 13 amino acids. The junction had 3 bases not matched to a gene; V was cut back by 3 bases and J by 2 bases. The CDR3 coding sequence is TGCAGCGTTGATGGGGGGGTACAAGAGACCCAGTACTTC. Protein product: CSVDGGVQETQYF.

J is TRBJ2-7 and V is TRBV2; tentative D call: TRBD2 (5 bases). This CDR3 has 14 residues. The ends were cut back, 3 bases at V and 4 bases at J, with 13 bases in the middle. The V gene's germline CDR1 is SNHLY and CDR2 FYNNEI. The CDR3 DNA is TGTGCCAGCAGTGATCCGGGGATGGGGTACGAGCAGTACTTC. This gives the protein CASSDPGMGYEQYF.

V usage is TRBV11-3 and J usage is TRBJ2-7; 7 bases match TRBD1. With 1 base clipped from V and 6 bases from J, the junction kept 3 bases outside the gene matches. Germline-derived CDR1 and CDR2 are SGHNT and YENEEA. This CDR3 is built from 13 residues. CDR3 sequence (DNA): TGTGCCAGCAGCTTAGTGGCAGGGGGCGAGCAGTACTTC. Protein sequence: CASSLVAGGEQYF.

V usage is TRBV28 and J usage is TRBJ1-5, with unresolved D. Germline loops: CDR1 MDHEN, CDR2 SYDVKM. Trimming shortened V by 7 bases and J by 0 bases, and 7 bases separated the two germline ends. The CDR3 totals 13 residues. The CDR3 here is CASMGVSNQPQHF. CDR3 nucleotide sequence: TGTGCCAGCATGGGAGTTAGCAATCAGCCCCAGCATTTT.

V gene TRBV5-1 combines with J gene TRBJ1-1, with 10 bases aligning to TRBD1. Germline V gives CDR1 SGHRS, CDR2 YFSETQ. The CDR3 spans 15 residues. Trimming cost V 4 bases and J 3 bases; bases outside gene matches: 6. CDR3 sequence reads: CASSAGDRGYTEAFF. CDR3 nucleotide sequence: TGCGCCAGCAGCGCGGGGGACAGGGGATACACTGAAGCTTTCTTT.

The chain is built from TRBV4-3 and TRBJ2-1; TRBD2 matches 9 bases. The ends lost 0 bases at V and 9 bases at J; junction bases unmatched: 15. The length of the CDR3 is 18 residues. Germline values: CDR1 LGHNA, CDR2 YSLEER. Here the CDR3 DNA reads TGCGCCAGCAGCCAAGAGACGTGGGAGCGGGGGGCCAGGGGTGAGCAGTTCTTC. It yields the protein CASSQETWERGARGEQFF.

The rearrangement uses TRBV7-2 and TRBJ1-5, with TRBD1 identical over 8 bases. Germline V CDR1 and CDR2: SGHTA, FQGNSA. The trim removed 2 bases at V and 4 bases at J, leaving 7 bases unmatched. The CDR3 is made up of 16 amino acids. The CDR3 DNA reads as TGTGCCAGCAGCTTACCCCAGGACAGGGCGAATCAGCCCCAGCATTTT. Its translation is CASSLPQDRANQPQHF.

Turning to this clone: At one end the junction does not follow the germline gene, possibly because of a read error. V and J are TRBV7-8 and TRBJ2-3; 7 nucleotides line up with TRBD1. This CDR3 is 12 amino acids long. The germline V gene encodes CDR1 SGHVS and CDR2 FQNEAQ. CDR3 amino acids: CASSARQGTSNF. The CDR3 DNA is TGTGCCAGCAGCGCCCGACAGGGAACCTCGAATTTT. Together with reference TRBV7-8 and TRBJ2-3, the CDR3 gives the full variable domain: GAGVSQSPRYKVAKRGQDVALRCDPISGHVSLFWYQQALGQGPEFLTYFQNEAQLDKSGLPSDRFFAERPEGSVSTLKIQRTQQEDSAVYLCASSARQGTSNFGPGTRLTVL.

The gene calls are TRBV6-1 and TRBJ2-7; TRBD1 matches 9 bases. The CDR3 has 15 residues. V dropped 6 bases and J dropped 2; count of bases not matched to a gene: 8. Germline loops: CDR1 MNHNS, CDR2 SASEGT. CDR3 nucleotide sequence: TGTGCCAGCAGCTCCGGGACAGGGTGGGCCTACGAGCAGTACTTC. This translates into CASSSGTGWAYEQYF.

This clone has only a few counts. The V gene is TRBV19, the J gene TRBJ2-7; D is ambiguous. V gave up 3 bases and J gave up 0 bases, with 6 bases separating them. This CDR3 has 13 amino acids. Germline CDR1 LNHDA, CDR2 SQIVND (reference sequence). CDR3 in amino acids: CASSMQVSYEQYF. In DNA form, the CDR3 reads TGTGCCAGTAGTATGCAGGTCTCCTACGAGCAGTACTTC.

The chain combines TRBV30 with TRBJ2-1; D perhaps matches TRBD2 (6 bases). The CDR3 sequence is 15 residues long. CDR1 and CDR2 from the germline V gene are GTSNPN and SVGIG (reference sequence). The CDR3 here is CARDGGESSYNEQFF. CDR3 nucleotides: TGTGCAAGGGATGGCGGGGAGAGCTCCTACAATGAGCAGTTCTTC.